A single sample gave rise to the 9 T cell receptor beta chains below, sequenced in a study of blood T cell repertoires in COVID-19. Some clones are missing from TCRdb's copy, which holds only in-frame ones; the method was immunoSEQ multiplex PCR. The data hold fewer than 400,000 clones, with about 90% observed a single time. Sequenced: peripheral blood. The origin of the receptors is a woman in her twenties or thirties with COVID-19, enrolled during active disease.

The chain links TRBV5-1 to TRBJ1-6; a possible D gene is TRBD1 (6 bases). Trimming took 0 bases from V and 7 from J, leaving 11 bases between them. The V gene's germline CDR1 is SGHRS and CDR2 YFSETQ. This CDR3 contains 15 residues. CDR3 residues: CASSLDRVRNSPLHF. The CDR3 DNA sequence: TGCGCCAGCAGCTTGGACAGGGTGAGAAATTCACCCCTCCACTTT.

This chain joins TRBV18 and TRBJ2-7; 9 bases agree with TRBD1. The CDR3 covers 14 residues. Germline V CDR1 and CDR2: KGHSH, LQKENI. The J segment lost 5 bases and the V segment lost 6 bases, leaving 8 bases of the junction unmatched. The DNA for the CDR3 is TGTGCCAGCTCCGCCGGGACAGGGTTCGACGAGCAGTACTTC. Its translation is CASSAGTGFDEQYF. Full variable domain (remainder filled in from reference TRBV18 and TRBJ2-7): NAGVMQNPRHLVRRRGQEARLRCSPMKGHSHVYWYRQLPEEGLKFMVYLQKENIIDESGMPKERFSAEFPKEGPSILRIQQVVRGDSAAYFCASSAGTGFDEQYFGPGTRLTVT.

CDR3 sequence (DNA): TGTGCCAGCAGTGTCCAGGGGGGTAGCACAGATACGCAGTATTTT. This sequence encodes CASSVQGGSTDTQYF. The V gene is TRBV2, the J gene TRBJ2-3, with a tentative D call TRBD1 (7 bases). Trimming shortened V by 4 bases and J by 0 bases, and 11 bases separated the two germline ends. This CDR3 is built from 15 residues. Germline CDR1 is SNHLY and CDR2 is FYNNEI.

In its sample, this clone was seen once. The rearrangement links TRBV7-6 to TRBJ1-3; TRBD1 aligns across 7 bases. Germline assignment: CDR1 SGHVS and CDR2 FNYEAQ. After removal of 2 bases from V and 4 bases from J, the junction contained 2 bases not matched to a gene. This CDR3 has 14 amino acids. For the CDR3, the DNA is TGTGCCAGCAGCTTAAAGACAGGGGGAAACACCATATATTTT. As protein: CASSLKTGGNTIYF.

J is TRBJ2-1 and V is TRBV5-1, with 10 bases lining up with TRBD1. Germline values: CDR1 SGHRS, CDR2 YFSETQ. The CDR3 totals 12 residues. V lost 3 bases to trimming and J lost 9 bases; unmatched junction nucleotides: 0. The CDR3 spells CASSWDRGEQFF. CDR3 in DNA: TGCGCCAGCAGCTGGGACAGGGGTGAGCAGTTCTTC.

This clone was seen once. This chain links TRBV5-1 with TRBJ2-5; 12 nucleotides align to TRBD2. Germline V gene sequence: CDR1 SGHRS, CDR2 YFSETQ. V shed 0 bases and J 2 bases; nucleotides not matched to a gene: 2. There are 16 residues in the CDR3. The CDR3 region has the DNA TGCGCCAGCAGCTTGGCCCTAGCGGGGGGGCAAGAGACCCAGTACTTC. This gives the protein CASSLALAGGQETQYF. The full variable domain, completed using reference TRBV5-1 and TRBJ2-5, is KAGVTQTPRYLIKTRGQQVTLSCSPISGHRSVSWYQQTPGQGLQFLFEYFSETQRNKGNFPGRFSGRQFSNSRSEMNVSTLELGDSALYLCASSLALAGGQETQYFGPGTRLLVL.

This clone was picked up one time. In nucleotides, the CDR3 is TGCGCCAGCAGCTTGGGTTCCAGGGACACAGATACGCAGTATTTT. Translated, it gives CASSLGSRDTDTQYF. The gene calls are TRBV5-1 and TRBJ2-3; perhaps TRBD1 as D (5 bases). Trimming left V 0 bases short and J 2 bases short, with 10 bases between. Germline CDR1 and CDR2: SGHRS and YFSETQ. The CDR3 extends over 15 amino acids.

J is TRBJ1-1 and V is TRBV20-1; D perhaps matches TRBD1 (6 bases). CDR1 is DFQATT and CDR2 is SNEGSKA in the germline V gene (reference sequence). Deletions cut 3 bases from V and 1 base from J, with 9 bases between. The CDR3 loop spans 13 amino acids. The DNA of the CDR3 is TGCAGTGCTAGTGTCAGGGGGAACACTGAAGCTTTCTTT. It specifies CSASVRGNTEAFF.

The rearrangement joins TRBV28 to TRBJ2-2, with 8 bases fitting TRBD1. This CDR3 has 15 amino acids. Germline values: CDR1 MDHEN, CDR2 SYDVKM. Germline trimming cut 6 bases from V and 4 bases from J; bases unmatched to any gene: 7. The CDR3 DNA is TGTGCCAGCAGGACCGGGACAGGTCGCACCGGGGAGCTGTTTTTT. This gives the protein CASRTGTGRTGELFF.